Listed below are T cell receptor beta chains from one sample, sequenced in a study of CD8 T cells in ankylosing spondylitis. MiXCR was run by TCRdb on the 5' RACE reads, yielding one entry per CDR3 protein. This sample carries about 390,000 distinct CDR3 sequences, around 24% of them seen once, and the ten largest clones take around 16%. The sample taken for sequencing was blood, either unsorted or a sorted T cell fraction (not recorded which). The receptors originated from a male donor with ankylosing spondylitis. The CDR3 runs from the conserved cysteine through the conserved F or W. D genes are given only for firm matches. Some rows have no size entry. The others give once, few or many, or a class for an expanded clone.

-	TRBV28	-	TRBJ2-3	TGTGCCAGCAGTTTGGGGGGATACACAGATACGCAGTATTTT	CASSLGGYTDTQYF
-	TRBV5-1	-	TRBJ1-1	TGCGCCAGCAGACTCGACAGTAACACTGAAGCTTTCTTT	CASRLDSNTEAFF
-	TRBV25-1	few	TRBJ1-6	TGTGCCAGCAGTGAAGGCCCCCTGACGCGATCACCCCTCCACTTT	CASSEGPLTRSPLHF
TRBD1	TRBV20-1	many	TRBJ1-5	TGCAGTGCTAGAGATACGGGGACAGGCTATCAGCCCCAGCATTTT	CSARDTGTGYQPQHF
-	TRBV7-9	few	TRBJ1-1	TGTGCCAGCAGCCTGAACAGGGAGAACACTGAAGCTTTCTTT	CASSLNRENTEAFF
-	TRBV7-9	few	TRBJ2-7	TGTGCCAGCAGCCCAACATACCCGACAGTTTACTTC	CASSPTYPTVYF
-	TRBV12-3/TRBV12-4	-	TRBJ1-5	TGTGCCAGCGGGGCGATCCGGGATCAGCCCCAGCATTTT	CASGAIRDQPQHF
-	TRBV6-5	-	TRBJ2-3	TGTGCCAGCAGTTCCCGCAGGGAAGATTCCGATACGCAGTATTTT	CASSSRREDSDTQYF
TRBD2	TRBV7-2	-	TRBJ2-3	TGTGCCAGCAGCAGGAATAGCGGGAGGGCCCAAGATACGCAGTATTTT	CASSRNSGRAQDTQYF
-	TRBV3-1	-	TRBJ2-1	TGTGCCAGCAGCCAAGATCCGGGTAATGAGCAGTTCTTC	CASSQDPGNEQFF
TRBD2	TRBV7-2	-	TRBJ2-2	TGTGCCAGCAGCACCCGGGGGGCCGGGGAGCTGTTTTTT	CASSTRGAGELFF
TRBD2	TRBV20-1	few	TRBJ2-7	TGCAGTGCTAGGACTAGCGGGAGCAAGCAGCAGTACTTC	CSARTSGSKQQYF
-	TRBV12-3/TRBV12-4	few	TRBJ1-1	TGTGCCAGCACGGCGTGGGGGGAGAGGGGTTGGGGGCGGACTGAAGCTTTCTTT	CASTAWGERGWGRTEAFF
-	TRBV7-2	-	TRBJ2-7	TGTGCCAGCAGCTTTGGGCCGAACTCCTACGAGCAGTACTTC	CASSFGPNSYEQYF
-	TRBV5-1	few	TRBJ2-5	TGCGCCAGCAGCTTGATTCCGGGGGTCCAAGAGACCCAGTACTTC	CASSLIPGVQETQYF
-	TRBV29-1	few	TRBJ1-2	TGCAGCGTTGAAGGGAGTAACATCGATGGCTACACCTTC	CSVEGSNIDGYTF
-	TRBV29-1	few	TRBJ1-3	TGCAGCGTTGAAGATGGGGGTAATGGAAACACCATATATTTT	CSVEDGGNGNTIYF
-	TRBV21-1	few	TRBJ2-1	TGTGCCAGCAGCAAAGGGACAGGGCGAGACCATGAGCAGTTCTTC	CASSKGTGRDHEQFF
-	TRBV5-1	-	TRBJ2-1	TGCGCCAGCAGCATTACCGGGACACTCCGCTACAATGAGCAGTTCTTC	CASSITGTLRYNEQFF
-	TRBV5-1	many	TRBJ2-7	TGCGCCAGCAGCACCGGGACGGCAACCTACGAGCAGTACTTC	CASSTGTATYEQYF
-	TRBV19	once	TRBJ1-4	TGTGCCAGTAGTATGGCTACAGCAATACGTCGGGGTGAAAAACTGTTTTTT	CASSMATAIRRGEKLFF
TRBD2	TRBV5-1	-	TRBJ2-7	TGCGCCAGCAGCTCCCCAAGCGGGAGTAAGTACGAGCAGTACTTC	CASSSPSGSKYEQYF
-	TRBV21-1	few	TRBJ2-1	TGTGCCAGCAGACTTGTTCCTACTAGCGGGAGGTATGAGCAGTTCTTC	CASRLVPTSGRYEQFF
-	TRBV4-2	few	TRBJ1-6	TGTGCCAGCAGCCAAGCCCAGGGGACGGGCTATAATTCACCCCTCCACTTT	CASSQAQGTGYNSPLHF
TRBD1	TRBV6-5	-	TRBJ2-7	TGTGCCAGCAGTTACACGGGACAGGGGGGATACGAGCAGTACTTC	CASSYTGQGGYEQYF
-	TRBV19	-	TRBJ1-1	TGTGCCAGTAGTCCAACGAACACTGAAGCTTTCTTT	CASSPTNTEAFF
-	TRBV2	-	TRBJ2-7	TGTGCCAGCAGTGTCGGTGTGGCGCGGGATTCGAGAGAGCAGTACTTC	CASSVGVARDSREQYF
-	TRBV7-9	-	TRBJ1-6	TGTGCCAGCAGCTTAGGAGGTGCAGGGGTAAGATCACCCCTCCACTTT	CASSLGGAGVRSPLHF
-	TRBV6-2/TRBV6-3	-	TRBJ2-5	TGTGCCAGCAGTTACGTCGGGAGCGTGAGGACCCAGTACTTC	CASSYVGSVRTQYF
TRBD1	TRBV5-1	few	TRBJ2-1	TGCGCCAGCAGCTTGGGCCGGACAGGGGGGTCCAATGAGCAGTTCTTC	CASSLGRTGGSNEQFF
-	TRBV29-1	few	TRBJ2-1	TGCAGCGTTGACCCGCAGGCCAATGAGCAGTTCTTC	CSVDPQANEQFF
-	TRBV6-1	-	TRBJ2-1	TGTGCCAGCAGCCGCGGGTTAGGGCTTAGCAATGAGCAGTTCTTC	CASSRGLGLSNEQFF
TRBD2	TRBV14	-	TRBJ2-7	TGTGCCAGCAGCAAGGAAGCGGGAGGATTTTACGAGCAGTACTTC	CASSKEAGGFYEQYF
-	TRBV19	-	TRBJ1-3	TGTGCCAGTAGTACCCGGACAGCTGGAAACACCATATATTTT	CASSTRTAGNTIYF
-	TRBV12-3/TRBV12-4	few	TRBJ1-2	TGTGCCAGCAGTAAGGATCCGAAGACAGTGACCTATGGCTACACCTTC	CASSKDPKTVTYGYTF
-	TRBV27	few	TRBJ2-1	TGTGCCAGCAGTTCACGAAAAAGCGGCGCCTCCTACAATGAGCAGTTCTTC	CASSSRKSGASYNEQFF
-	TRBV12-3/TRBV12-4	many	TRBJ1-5	TGTGCCAGCAGTTCCAGACAGGTTCAGCCCCAGCATTTT	CASSSRQVQPQHF
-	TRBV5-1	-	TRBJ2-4	TGCGCCAGCAGACCCGGACTAGCCAAAAACATTCAGTACTTC	CASRPGLAKNIQYF
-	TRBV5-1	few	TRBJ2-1	TGCGCCAGCAGCCCCCTGGGTACCGAATACAATGAGCAGTTCTTC	CASSPLGTEYNEQFF
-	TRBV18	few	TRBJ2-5	TGTGCCAGCTCCCCATCCGGGGAAGAGACCCAGTACTTC	CASSPSGEETQYF